A selection of T cell receptor beta chains follows, all from one sample in a study of T cells in localized non-small cell lung cancer. TCRdb's copy holds only in-frame clones and misses some; the assay was immunoSEQ multiplex PCR. The table has under 8,000 clones, under 95% seen once; the top ten hold 2.5% to 3.5%. Specimen: peripheral blood, collected before any cancer treatment. These receptors came from a woman aged 35-75 years with stage I lung adenocarcinoma. Each CDR3 is given with its conserved first and last residue.

>TRBV29-1
CSVGNTQYF
>TRBV7-9
CASSLVGGISEAFF
>TRBV18
CASSPPGGAGYEQYF
>TRBV5-1
CASSLGTETEAFF
>TRBV7-9
CASSLVGTLGNTIYF
>TRBV2
CASSELGQRGDIQYF
>TRBV6-6
CASAGRRETYEQYF
>TRBV6-1
CASSEPGDSYEQYF
>TRBV5-1
CASSLSGRSSYNEQFF
>TRBV5-4
CAVWRASGSINTQYF
>TRBV5-4
CASSYAGVYEQYF
>TRBV5-1
CASRAFGQNTEAFF
>TRBV18
CASSPRLAGVSSTDTQYF
>TRBV4-2
CASSQDNNNEQFF
>TRBV14
CASSQVTPGQGARDEQYF
>TRBV30
CAWSPGINPYEQYF
>TRBV7-2
CASSLRAGQSTDTQYF
>TRBV7-6
CASSLVGRFAGNTIYF
>TRBV6-5
CASTLGQIRTEAFF
>TRBV6-5
CASSPRLAEETQYF
>TRBV7-6
CASSSLFSGGANEQFF
>TRBV29-1
CSASDSQNTEAFF
>TRBV30
CAWSTDKNTEAFF
>TRBV5-1
CASSPWTIQAASEQYF
>TRBV19
CASSPGDRDGREKLFF
>TRBV6-5
CASSPTSRQETQYF
>TRBV29-1
CSVSGTSTYNEQFF
>TRBV7-3
CASSLTASGAYNEQFF
>TRBV18
CASSPSTGQDVYGYTF
>TRBV18
CASSTGRGTDTQYF
>TRBV7-9
CASSLGTASSIYF
>TRBV5-1
CASSLKRGTSYEQYF
>TRBV11-2
CASSFIAAGLADTQYF
>TRBV6-1
CASSDGRGGPADTQYF
>TRBV6-5
CASSKQGSEAFF
>TRBV2
CASEGRTQYF
>TRBV2
CASMRDPLLSGEQFF